Presented here are 21 T cell receptor beta chains from one specimen sequenced in a study of OX40 agonist ivuxolimab in advanced cancers. Data came from immunoSEQ multiplex PCR; TCRdb stores just in-frame clones and leaves some out. The sample records roughly 70,000 clones, roughly 78% being singletons. Sequencing used CD4+ or CD8+ T cells sorted from blood, obtained in a trial of the OX40 agonist ivuxolimab. Source of these receptors: an adult with an advanced solid tumor such as melanoma, head and neck, liver or kidney cancer.

Of note for this clone: An end of the junction differs from the germline gene, which may be a read error. The V and J genes are TRBV29-1 and TRBJ2-3; 7 bases line up with TRBD1. Germline CDR1 reads SQVTM; CDR2 reads ANQGSEA. The CDR3 totals 12 residues. The CDR3, as DNA: TGCAGCACCGAAGGGGGCACACATACGCAGTATTTT. Its translation is CSTEGGTHTQYF.

The chain links TRBV5-1 to TRBJ2-2, with D hard to call. Germline CDR1 is SGHRS and CDR2 is YFSETQ. Trimming stripped 4 bases from V and 5 bases from J, with 9 bases between. This CDR3 is built from 13 residues. CDR3 sequence (DNA): TGCGCCAGCAGCACGCCCGGGACCGGGGAGCTGTTTTTT. Encoded protein: CASSTPGTGELFF.

The genes are TRBV18 and TRBJ2-7, with D unresolved. The germline V gene has CDR1 KGHSH and CDR2 LQKENI. The CDR3 runs 13 residues. V was clipped by 3 bases and J by 2 bases, with 8 bases between them. Here the CDR3 DNA reads TGTGCCAGCTCACCCGGGCAGACCTACGAGCAGTACTTC. Amino acid sequence: CASSPGQTYEQYF.

This clone was seen more than once but under ten times. J is TRBJ2-3 and V is TRBV29-1; 9 nucleotides match TRBD1. Germline-derived CDR1 and CDR2 are SQVTM and ANQGSEA. The length of the CDR3 is 13 residues. The junction had 10 bases not matched to a gene; V was cut back by 7 bases and J by 8 bases. The CDR3 is CSAPGQGHFTQYF. The DNA for the CDR3 is TGCAGCGCTCCGGGACAGGGTCATTTTACGCAGTATTTT.

The V call is TRBV9, the J call TRBJ2-2; 11 bases align to TRBD2. V was clipped by 2 bases and J by 5 bases; unmatched bases: 5. From germline, CDR1 is SGDLS and CDR2 YYNGEE. The CDR3 runs to 16 residues. In nucleotides, the CDR3 is TGTGCCAGCAGCGTCGGACTAGCGGGCCAAACCGGGGAGCTGTTTTTT. Its protein is CASSVGLAGQTGELFF. Variable domain in full (rest from reference TRBV9 and TRBJ2-2): DSGVTQTPKHLITATGQRVTLRCSPRSGDLSVYWYQQSLDQGLQFLIQYYNGEERAKGNILERFSAQQFPDLHSELNLSSLELGDSALYFCASSVGLAGQTGELFFGEGSRLTVL.

This chain connects TRBV6-1 to TRBJ2-7; D may be TRBD1 (5 bases). Germline CDR1 MNHNS, CDR2 SASEGT. The CDR3 loop spans 14 amino acids. Deletions cut 2 bases from V and 4 bases from J, with 12 bases between. The CDR3 DNA reads as TGTGCCAGCAGTGAACAGGGAAGTGGGTACGAGCAGTACTTC. It encodes CASSEQGSGYEQYF.

The chain employs TRBV18 and TRBJ2-6; D perhaps matches TRBD1 (6 bases). V was pared by 2 bases and J by 0 bases, with 11 bases between. The CDR3 has 17 residues. CDR1 and CDR2 from the germline V gene are KGHSH and LQKENI. DNA for the CDR3: TGTGCCAGCTCACCAGAACAGGGTAGCTCTGGGGCCAACGTCCTGACTTTC. Its translation: CASSPEQGSSGANVLTF.

The CDR3 DNA reads TGTGCCAGCAGCTCGAAACGGACAGAACGCTATGGCTACACCTTC. Amino acid sequence: CASSSKRTERYGYTF. The rearrangement joins TRBV7-2 to TRBJ1-2, with a tentative D call TRBD1 (6 bases). Germline assignment: CDR1 SGHTA and CDR2 FQGNSA. V lost 4 bases and J lost 4, with 16 bases in between. CDR3 length equals 15 residues.

The J gene is TRBJ2-6, the V gene TRBV6-5, with 7 positions matching TRBD2. With V trimmed by 4 bases and J by 0 bases, 3 bases remained unmatched. The CDR3 extends over 16 amino acids. Germline lookup yields CDR1 MNHEY and CDR2 SVGAGI. The CDR3 spells CASSWGGSSGANVLTF. In DNA, the CDR3 is TGTGCCAGCAGTTGGGGGGGGTCCTCTGGGGCCAACGTCCTGACTTTC.

This rearrangement joins TRBV6-1 to TRBJ1-4; D gene uncertain. The CDR3 length is 14 residues. Per germline, CDR1 MNHNS and CDR2 SASEGT. V dropped 5 bases and J dropped 2 bases, with 9 bases sitting between them. CDR3 region: CASSRTFTNEKLFF. The CDR3 DNA sequence: TGTGCCAGCAGTCGCACATTTACTAATGAAAAACTGTTTTTT.

V usage is TRBV27 and J usage is TRBJ1-1; D is perhaps TRBD1 (5 bases). Germline CDR1 reads MNHEY; CDR2 reads SMNVEV (reference sequence). Deletions cut 0 bases from V and 2 bases from J, with 16 bases between. The CDR3 is 17 residues long. Here the CDR3 reads CASSLSIPWRDNTEAFF. CDR3 bases: TGTGCCAGCAGTTTATCGATCCCCTGGCGGGACAACACTGAAGCTTTCTTT.

The rearrangement uses TRBV2 and TRBJ2-3; 10 bases agree with TRBD1. V dropped 6 bases and J dropped 4; count of bases not matched to a gene: 7. Germline lookup yields CDR1 SNHLY and CDR2 FYNNEI. CDR3 length: 15 amino acids. The CDR3 coding sequence is TGTGCCAGCAGACCAGACAGGGGGCGGGCAGATACGCAGTATTTT. It specifies CASRPDRGRADTQYF.

CDR3 region: CASSLGRGDYEYRNIQYF. DNA for the CDR3: TGTGCCAGCAGCTTAGGCAGGGGGGATTACGAATATCGAAACATTCAGTACTTC. V gene TRBV7-2 combines with J gene TRBJ2-4; maybe TRBD1 (7 bases). The CDR3 loop spans 18 amino acids. The V and J ends lost 1 base and 6 bases respectively, with 22 bases between them. Germline V gene lookup returns CDR1 SGHTA and CDR2 FQGNSA.

V gene TRBV11-1 combines with J gene TRBJ2-1; D unresolved. Deletions cut 1 base from V and 0 bases from J, with 4 bases between. The CDR3 is 14 amino acids. In germline, CDR1 is SGHAT, CDR2 FQDESV (reference sequence). The CDR3 region has the DNA TGTGCCAGCAGCTTAGTAGGCTCCTACAATGAGCAGTTCTTC. Translated, it gives CASSLVGSYNEQFF.

V gene TRBV7-2 combines with J gene TRBJ1-5; the D gene is possibly TRBD1 (5 bases). Trimming cost V 5 bases and J 4 bases, with 9 bases left between them. The germline V gene has CDR1 SGHTA and CDR2 FQGNSA. The CDR3 loop spans 13 amino acids. The CDR3 nucleotides read TGTGCCAGCAGCCCCGGGACGAATCAGCCCCAGCATTTT. Its protein is CASSPGTNQPQHF.

The gene calls are TRBV2 and TRBJ1-2; D not resolved. V lost 4 bases and J lost 9, with 15 bases in between. In germline, CDR1 is SNHLY, CDR2 FYNNEI. The CDR3 extends over 13 amino acids. In nucleotides, the CDR3 is TGTGCCAGCAGTGGGGAGCCCTACACTAGCTACACCTTC. Its translation: CASSGEPYTSYTF.

This sequence joins TRBV12-5 and TRBJ1-6, with no clear D. The CDR3 sequence is 12 residues long. Germline V gene data show CDR1 as LGHNT and CDR2 as FRNRAP. Trimming left V 1 base short and J 13 bases short, with 8 bases between. The CDR3 region is CASGLDDSPLHF. CDR3 DNA sequence: TGTGCTAGTGGTTTGGACGACTCCCCCCTCCACTTT.

This clone has only one observation. The chain couples TRBV6-6 to TRBJ2-2; 12 bases agree with TRBD2. Germline CDR1 reads MNHNY; CDR2 reads SVGAGI (reference sequence). With V trimmed by 6 bases and J by 4 bases, 6 bases remained unmatched. The CDR3 loop spans 16 amino acids. As DNA, the CDR3 is TGTGCCAGCAGCCCTAGCGGGAGGGCCGGCACCGGGGAGCTGTTTTTT. It specifies CASSPSGRAGTGELFF.

This clone is medium-sized. V usage is TRBV19 and J usage is TRBJ2-5; D not resolved. This CDR3 has 13 amino acids. Germline V CDR1 and CDR2: LNHDA, SQIVND (reference sequence). Trimming shortened V by 1 base and J by 2 bases, and 5 bases separated the two germline ends. The CDR3 region has the DNA TGTGCCAGTAGTATAGGTCAGCAAGAGACCCAGTACTTC. It translates to CASSIGQQETQYF.

The chain carries TRBV7-2 and TRBJ2-4; a possible D gene is TRBD2 (6 bases). The CDR3 totals 17 residues. Germline assignment: CDR1 SGHTA and CDR2 FQGNSA. V shed 1 base and J shed 0 bases, with 13 bases lying between them. For the CDR3, the DNA is TGTGCCAGCAGCTTAGATGGCGGGGCACTAGCCAAAAACATTCAGTACTTC. Translated: CASSLDGGALAKNIQYF. The complete variable domain, with remaining parts taken from reference TRBV7-2 and TRBJ2-4, reads GAGVSQSPSNKVTEKGKDVELRCDPISGHTALYWYRQSLGQGLEFLIYFQGNSAPDKSGLPSDRFSAERTGGSVSTLTIQRTQQEDSAVYLCASSLDGGALAKNIQYFGAGTRLSVL.

CDR3 sequence: CASSYRGQDYEQYF. Written as DNA, the CDR3 is TGTGCCAGCAGTTACAGGGGACAAGACTACGAGCAGTACTTC. The chain joins TRBV6-5 to TRBJ2-7, with D possibly TRBD1 on 6 matching bases. Germline CDR1 and CDR2: MNHEY and SVGAGI. CDR3 length: 14 residues. The V gene lost 2 bases and the J gene lost 3 bases, with 11 bases spanning the gap.